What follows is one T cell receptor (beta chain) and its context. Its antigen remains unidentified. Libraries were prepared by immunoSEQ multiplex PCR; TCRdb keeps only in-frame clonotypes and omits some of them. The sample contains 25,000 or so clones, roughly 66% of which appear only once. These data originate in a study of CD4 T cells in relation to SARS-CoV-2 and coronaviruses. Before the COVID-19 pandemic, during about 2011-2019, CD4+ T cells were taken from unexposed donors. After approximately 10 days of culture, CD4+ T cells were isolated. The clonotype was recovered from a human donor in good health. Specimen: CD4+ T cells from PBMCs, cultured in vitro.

Here the CDR3 DNA reads TGTGCCAGCAGCCCGATACGAAGGGAGATGAACACTGAAGCTTTCTTT. Amino acid sequence: CASSPIRREMNTEAFF. V usage is TRBV14 and J usage is TRBJ1-1; D is unclear. The length of the CDR3 is 16 residues. The germline CDR1 and CDR2 sequences are SGHDN and FVKESK. The V gene lost 4 bases and the J gene lost 0 bases, with 15 bases spanning the gap.